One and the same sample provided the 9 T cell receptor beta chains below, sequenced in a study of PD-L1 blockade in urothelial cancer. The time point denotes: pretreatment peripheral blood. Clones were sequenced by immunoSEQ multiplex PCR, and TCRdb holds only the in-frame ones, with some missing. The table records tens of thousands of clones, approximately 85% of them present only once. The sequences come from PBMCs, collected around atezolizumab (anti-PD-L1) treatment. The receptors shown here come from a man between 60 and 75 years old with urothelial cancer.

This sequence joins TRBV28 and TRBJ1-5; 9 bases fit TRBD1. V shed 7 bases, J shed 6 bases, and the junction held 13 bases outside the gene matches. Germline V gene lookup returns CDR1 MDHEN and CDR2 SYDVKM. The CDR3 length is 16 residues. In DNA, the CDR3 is TGTGCCAGCACCATAAGGTACAGGGGGCGACGTCAGCCCCAGCATTTT. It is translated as CASTIRYRGRRQPQHF.

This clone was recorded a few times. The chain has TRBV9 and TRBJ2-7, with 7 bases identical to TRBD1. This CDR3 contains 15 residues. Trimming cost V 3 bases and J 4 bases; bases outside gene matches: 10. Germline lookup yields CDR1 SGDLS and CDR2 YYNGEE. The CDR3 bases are TGTGCCAGCAGCGAGACCACAGGGGCCTCTTACGAGCAGTACTTC. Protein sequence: CASSETTGASYEQYF.

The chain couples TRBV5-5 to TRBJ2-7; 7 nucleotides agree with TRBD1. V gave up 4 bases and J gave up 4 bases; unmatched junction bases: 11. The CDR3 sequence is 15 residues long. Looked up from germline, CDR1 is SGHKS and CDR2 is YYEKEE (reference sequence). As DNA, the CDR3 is TGTGCCAGCAGCCCAAAAGGGGACAGAGATTACGAGCAGTACTTC. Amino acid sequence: CASSPKGDRDYEQYF.

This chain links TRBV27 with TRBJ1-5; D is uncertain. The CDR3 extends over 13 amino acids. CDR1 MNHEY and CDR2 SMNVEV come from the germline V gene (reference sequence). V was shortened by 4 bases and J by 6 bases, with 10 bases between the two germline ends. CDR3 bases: TGTGCCAGCAGTTCGACGAGCGGTCAGCCCCAGCATTTT. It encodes CASSSTSGQPQHF.

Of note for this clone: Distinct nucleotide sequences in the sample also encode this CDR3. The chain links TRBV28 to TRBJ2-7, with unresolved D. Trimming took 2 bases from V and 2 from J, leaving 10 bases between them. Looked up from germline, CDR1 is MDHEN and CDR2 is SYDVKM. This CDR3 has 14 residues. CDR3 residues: CASSLGQAPYEQYF. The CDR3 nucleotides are TGTGCCAGCAGTTTAGGCCAGGCTCCCTACGAGCAGTACTTC.

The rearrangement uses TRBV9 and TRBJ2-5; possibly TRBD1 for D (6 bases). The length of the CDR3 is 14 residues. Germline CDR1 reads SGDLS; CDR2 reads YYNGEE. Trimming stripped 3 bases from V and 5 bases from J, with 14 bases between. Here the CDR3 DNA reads TGTGCCAGCAGCGGGACGACAGGCCGGGAGACCCAGTACTTC. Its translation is CASSGTTGRETQYF.

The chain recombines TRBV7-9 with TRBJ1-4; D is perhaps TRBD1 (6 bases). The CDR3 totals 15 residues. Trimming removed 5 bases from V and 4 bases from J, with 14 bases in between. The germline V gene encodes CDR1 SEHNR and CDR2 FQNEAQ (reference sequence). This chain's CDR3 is CASSGSRGVNEKLFF. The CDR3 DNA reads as TGTGCCAGCAGCGGTAGCAGGGGTGTTAATGAAAAACTGTTTTTT.

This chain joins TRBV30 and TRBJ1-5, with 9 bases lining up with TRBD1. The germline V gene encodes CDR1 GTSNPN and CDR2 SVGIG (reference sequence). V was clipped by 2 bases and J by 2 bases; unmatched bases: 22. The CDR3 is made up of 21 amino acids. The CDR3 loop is CAWSLGTARDRVFWGNQPQHF. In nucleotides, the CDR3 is TGTGCCTGGAGTCTCGGCACGGCTCGGGACAGGGTGTTCTGGGGCAATCAGCCCCAGCATTTT. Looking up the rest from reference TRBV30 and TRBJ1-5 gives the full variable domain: SQTIHQWPATLVQPVGSPLSLECTVEGTSNPNLYWYRQAAGRGLQLLFYSVGIGQISSEVPQNLSASRPQDRQFILSSKKLLLSDSGFYLCAWSLGTARDRVFWGNQPQHFGDGTRLSIL.

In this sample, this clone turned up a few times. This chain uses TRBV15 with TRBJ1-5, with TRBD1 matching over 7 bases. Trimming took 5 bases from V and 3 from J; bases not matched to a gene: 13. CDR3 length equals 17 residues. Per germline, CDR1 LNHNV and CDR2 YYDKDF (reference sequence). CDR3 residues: CATSPRAGTANNQPQHF. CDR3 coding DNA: TGTGCCACCAGCCCTAGAGCCGGGACAGCAAACAATCAGCCCCAGCATTTT.